The clone carrying this TCR beta chain was observed a single time. The sample comes from a study of shared clonotypes between healthy human individuals. J gave up 7 bases and V 0 bases, and 6 bases lay outside the gene matches. CDR1 and CDR2 from the germline V gene are MNHEY and SMNVEV (reference sequence). This CDR3 contains 15 residues. Some clones are missing from TCRdb's copy, which holds only in-frame ones; the method was immunoSEQ multiplex PCR. The table has around 690,000 clones, 90% seen once. The sample taken for sequencing was memory CD8+ T cells from PBMCs. Subset of the sample: CD45RO+ cells pooled with CCR7-negative TemRA cells. V gene TRBV27 combines with J gene TRBJ2-1; 7 positions agree with TRBD2. The receptor was isolated from a man between 18 and 29 years old in good health. Some clones in this sample may be carry-over from other donors' samples. Here the CDR3 reads CASSLSGEGRNEQFF. The DNA for the CDR3 is TGTGCCAGCAGTTTATCGGGGGAGGGTAGAAATGAGCAGTTCTTC.